What follows are 15 T cell receptor beta chains derived from one specimen sequenced in a study of OX40 agonist ivuxolimab in advanced cancers. Only in-frame clones appear in the TCRdb table, and some are missing; sequencing was by immunoSEQ multiplex PCR. The sample lists about 24,000 clones, approximately 91% occurring once. Specimen: CD4+ or CD8+ T cells sorted from blood, collected in a trial of the OX40 agonist ivuxolimab. All receptors derive from an adult with an advanced solid tumor such as melanoma, head and neck, liver or kidney cancer.

The chain is built from TRBV4-1 and TRBJ1-2; D call uncertain. There are 15 residues in the CDR3. V was shortened by 1 base and J by 4 bases, with 13 bases between the two germline ends. Per the germline V gene, CDR1 is MGHRA and CDR2 is YSYEKL. In DNA form, the CDR3 reads TGCGCCAGCAGCCAAGTAGTCCGGCCACCCTATGGCTACACCTTC. Translated: CASSQVVRPPYGYTF.

This clone has a handful of counts. The chain carries TRBV7-9 and TRBJ2-7; no clear D. The CDR3 is made up of 11 amino acids. V was trimmed by 1 base and J by 5 bases, leaving 3 bases between them. Germline V gives CDR1 SEHNR, CDR2 FQNEAQ (reference sequence). For the CDR3, the DNA is TGTGCCAGCAGCTTAGGGGACGAGCAGTACTTC. This sequence encodes CASSLGDEQYF.

The V gene is TRBV18, the J gene TRBJ2-7; D uncertain. The CDR3 runs to 15 residues. Germline V gene data show CDR1 as KGHSH and CDR2 as LQKENI. Trimming cost V 0 bases and J 0 bases, with 9 bases left between them. The CDR3 sequence: CASSPPASYSYEQYF. CDR3 nucleotide sequence: TGTGCCAGCTCACCACCGGCCAGCTACTCCTACGAGCAGTACTTC.

The gene calls are TRBV25-1 and TRBJ1-1; D is possibly TRBD1 (5 bases). This CDR3 comprises 15 residues. The V end lost 4 bases, the J end lost 8 bases, and 20 bases lay between the germline ends. The germline V gene encodes CDR1 MGHDK and CDR2 SYGVNS. The CDR3 DNA sequence: TGTGCCAGCAGTGGGAAGGGCCAGGGCAATCTGGAAGCTTTCTTT. Translated: CASSGKGQGNLEAFF.

The chain carries TRBV28 and TRBJ1-3; D remains ambiguous. Trimming stripped 3 bases from V and 0 bases from J, with 9 bases between. Germline CDR1 reads MDHEN; CDR2 reads SYDVKM. There are 15 residues in the CDR3. This CDR3 reads CASSLDASSGNTIYF. The DNA of the CDR3 is TGTGCCAGCAGTTTGGATGCTAGCTCTGGAAACACCATATATTTT.

The rearrangement links TRBV29-1 to TRBJ2-2; 7 nucleotides match TRBD1. V shed 2 bases, J shed 6 bases, and the junction held 3 bases outside the gene matches. CDR1 and CDR2 from the germline V gene are SQVTM and ANQGSEA. This CDR3 comprises 13 residues. CDR3 amino acids: CSVEKGAAGELFF. CDR3 nucleotides: TGCAGCGTTGAAAAGGGGGCGGCCGGGGAGCTGTTTTTT.

The genes are TRBV19 and TRBJ2-7, with 8 bases fitting TRBD1. Germline CDR1 reads LNHDA; CDR2 reads SQIVND (reference sequence). The J segment lost 6 bases and the V segment lost 1 base, leaving 8 bases of the junction unmatched. The length of the CDR3 is 15 residues. This CDR3 is CASSIGDRTFGEQYF. CDR3 sequence (DNA): TGTGCCAGTAGTATAGGGGACAGGACTTTCGGCGAGCAGTACTTC.

This rearrangement joins TRBV7-3 to TRBJ2-5, with D possibly TRBD1 on 5 matching bases. The V end lost 5 bases, the J end lost 5 bases, and 15 bases lay between the germline ends. Germline CDR1 reads SGHTA; CDR2 reads FQGTGA. CDR3 length: 14 residues. CDR3 loop: CASSAKPAGETQYF. In DNA, the CDR3 is TGTGCCAGCAGCGCAAAGCCTGCAGGGGAGACCCAGTACTTC.

The chain uses TRBV4-1 and TRBJ1-5, with TRBD1 as a possible D gene (5 bases). CDR1 MGHRA and CDR2 YSYEKL come from the germline V gene. The CDR3 consists of 14 residues. The ends were cut back, 0 bases at V and 7 bases at J, with 10 bases in the middle. The CDR3 loop reads CASSQERGEQPQHF. In DNA form, the CDR3 reads TGCGCCAGCAGCCAAGAGAGAGGGGAGCAGCCCCAGCATTTT.

This chain uses TRBV6-5 with TRBJ1-4, with a tentative D call TRBD1 (5 bases). The CDR3 totals 15 residues. CDR1 and CDR2 (germline): MNHEY, SVGAGI. V was clipped by 4 bases and J by 3 bases, with 12 bases between them. The CDR3 sequence is CASSSSGTSNEKLFF. In DNA, the CDR3 is TGTGCCAGCAGTTCGTCAGGGACCTCTAATGAAAAACTGTTTTTT.

This clone came up once. This rearrangement joins TRBV11-2 to TRBJ1-2; D perhaps matches TRBD1 (6 bases). The length of the CDR3 is 13 residues. The germline V and J ends were trimmed by 2 bases and 8 bases, with 12 bases remaining between them. Germline CDR1 SGHAT, CDR2 FQNNGV. The CDR3 DNA is TGTGCCAGCAGCTTACCCGCAGGGGTCGGCTACACCTTC. Translation: CASSLPAGVGYTF.

The chain carries TRBV5-1 and TRBJ1-3; D unclear. The CDR3 has 14 amino acids. Germline CDR1 and CDR2: SGHRS and YFSETQ. V was shortened by 4 bases and J by 7 bases, with 15 bases between the two germline ends. CDR3 sequence (DNA): TGCGCCAGCAGCCCGGACCCTTCGAGGAACACCATATATTTT. Translation gives CASSPDPSRNTIYF.

The chain links TRBV6-9 to TRBJ2-1, with TRBD2 matching over 7 bases. V was clipped by 3 bases and J by 5 bases; unmatched bases: 4. CDR3 length equals 14 residues. Germline V CDR1 and CDR2: MNHGY, SVAAGI. The CDR3 sequence: CASSYWRENNEQFF. The CDR3 nucleotides read TGTGCCAGCAGTTACTGGCGGGAGAACAATGAGCAGTTCTTC.

This chain joins TRBV10-1 and TRBJ2-7; 11 positions match TRBD1. The V segment lost 5 bases and the J segment 6 bases; nucleotides outside the gene matches: 3. The CDR3 totals 13 residues. CDR1 and CDR2 from the germline V gene are WNHNN and SYGVQD (reference sequence). CDR3 in DNA: TGCGCCAGCAGTCGGGACAGGGGGAGCGAGCAGTACTTC. It yields the protein CASSRDRGSEQYF.

CDR3 coding DNA: TGTGCCAGCAGCCTCCGAGCGGTAACTTTGGATACGCAGTATTTT. Its translation is CASSLRAVTLDTQYF. The chain has TRBV6-5 and TRBJ2-3; weak D call: TRBD2 (5 bases). The germline V and J ends were trimmed by 6 bases and 6 bases, with 19 bases remaining between them. This CDR3 has 15 amino acids. The germline gives CDR1 MNHEY, CDR2 SVGAGI.